What follows are 18 T cell receptor beta chains derived from one specimen sequenced in a study of blood T cell repertoires in COVID-19 (TCRdb year 2020). Preparation of the library involved the immunoSEQ multiplex PCR assay. TCRdb limited this immuneACCESS table to in-frame rearrangements with V and J called. A share of clones is missing; checked studies link under half to unresolved V genes, and the rest is unexplained. The sample table contains 200,000 to 250,000 clones; only one count was recorded for 82% of them. Around 8% of the sample is held by the ten biggest clonotypes. Sequencing input: peripheral blood. These receptors were collected from an elderly woman with COVID-19, enrolled during active disease.

The rearrangement links TRBV7-2 to TRBJ2-5, with D possibly matching TRBD2 (5 bases). V lost 1 base and J lost 5, with 14 bases in between. The CDR3 contains 15 residues. Germline CDR1 and CDR2: SGHTA and FQGNSA. DNA for the CDR3: TGTGCCAGCAGCTTAGGCGGGTCTCATCGGGAGACCCAGTACTTC. Protein product: CASSLGGSHRETQYF.

V usage is TRBV6-5 and J usage is TRBJ2-7; D may be TRBD1 (6 bases). Germline V lookup: CDR1 MNHEY, CDR2 SVGAGI. V lost 6 bases, J lost 4 bases, and 16 bases lay in between. This CDR3 spans 14 amino acids. CDR3 coding DNA: TGTGCCAGCAGACCGGACAGAGACCCTTACGAGCAGTACTTC. Translation: CASRPDRDPYEQYF.

The chain employs TRBV4-1 and TRBJ2-5; possible D gene TRBD2, 5 bases. Germline loops: CDR1 MGHRA, CDR2 YSYEKL. Trimming took 2 bases from V and 1 from J, leaving 8 bases between them. This CDR3 region has 14 residues. CDR3 bases: TGCGCCAGCAGCCAACGGGGAATCCAAGAGACCCAGTACTTC. The encoded protein is CASSQRGIQETQYF.

The rearrangement links TRBV7-6 to TRBJ2-5; weak D call: TRBD1 (6 bases). CDR1 and CDR2 from the germline V gene are SGHVS and FNYEAQ. CDR3 length: 14 amino acids. The germline V and J ends were trimmed by 4 bases and 0 bases, with 9 bases remaining between them. The CDR3 sequence: CASSSTGYQETQYF. DNA of the CDR3: TGTGCCAGCAGCTCCACAGGGTACCAAGAGACCCAGTACTTC.

CDR3 sequence: CASSPSRGEQFF. The CDR3 region has the DNA TGTGCCAGCAGTCCCTCCCGGGGTGAGCAGTTCTTC. The chain has TRBV28 and TRBJ2-1; the D gene is possibly TRBD2 (5 bases). Germline V gene sequence: CDR1 MDHEN, CDR2 SYDVKM. Trimming left V 5 bases short and J 9 bases short, with 11 bases between. The CDR3 contains 12 residues.

V usage is TRBV2 and J usage is TRBJ2-3, with D unclear. This CDR3 is 14 amino acids long. CDR1 is SNHLY, CDR2 FYNNEI, per germline. Trimming stripped 6 bases from V and 8 bases from J, with 18 bases between. In nucleotides, the CDR3 is TGTGCCAGCAGAGATGGGTTGGGTGGCGGTACGCAGTATTTT. Amino acids: CASRDGLGGGTQYF. The variable domain in full, completed from reference TRBV2 and TRBJ2-3, reads EPEVTQTPSHQVTQMGQEVILRCVPISNHLYFYWYRQILGQKVEFLVSFYNNEISEKSEIFDDQFSVERPDGSNFTLKIRSTKLEDSAMYFCASRDGLGGGTQYFGPGTRLTVL.

The chain is built from TRBV28 and TRBJ2-3; 8 nucleotides match TRBD2. Germline V gene lookup returns CDR1 MDHEN and CDR2 SYDVKM. The CDR3 contains 14 residues. V trimming: 3 bases; J trimming: 14 bases; junction bases outside the gene matches: 13. As DNA, the CDR3 is TGTGCCAGCAGTTTTCTGCGGGAGGCCGGTAGTGGGTATTTT. Protein product: CASSFLREAGSGYF.

V usage is TRBV7-8 and J usage is TRBJ2-7; TRBD1 is a possible D gene (8 bases). The CDR3 runs to 16 residues. Trimming removed 5 bases at V and 0 bases at J, with 17 bases between. Per the germline V gene, CDR1 is SGHVS and CDR2 is FQNEAQ. The CDR3, as DNA: TGTGCCAGCAGCCCGGGGAGGGGGACAGGCTCCTACGAGCAGTACTTC. Translation: CASSPGRGTGSYEQYF.

The CDR3 loop reads CSASPVSYEQYF. DNA for the CDR3: TGCAGTGCTAGTCCAGTCTCCTACGAGCAGTACTTC. This sequence joins TRBV20-1 and TRBJ2-7; the D is unclear. The germline V gene encodes CDR1 DFQATT and CDR2 SNEGSKA (reference sequence). The CDR3 length is 12 residues. V lost 3 bases and J lost 0, with 6 bases in between.

This rearrangement joins TRBV6-2 or TRBV6-3 to TRBJ2-5; D may be TRBD1 (5 bases). Germline loops: CDR1 MNHEY, CDR2 SVGEGT. This CDR3 contains 16 residues. The germline V and J ends were trimmed by 6 bases and 5 bases, with 22 bases remaining between them. CDR3 region: CASSQAGDSARETQYF. CDR3 bases: TGTGCCAGCAGCCAGGCAGGAGACAGTGCCAGGGAGACCCAGTACTTC.

For the CDR3, the DNA is TGCGCCAGCAGACCACTAGCGGGAGCTTCCCAGGGAGAGCAGTTCTTC. The encoded protein is CASRPLAGASQGEQFF. The chain carries TRBV5-1 and TRBJ2-1; 11 bases agree with TRBD2. This CDR3 is built from 16 residues. Germline CDR1 reads SGHRS; CDR2 reads YFSETQ. V lost 5 bases, J lost 10 bases, and 14 bases stayed unmatched.

CDR3 loop: CASSGTAPLNSPLHF. The CDR3, as DNA: TGTGCCAGCAGCGGGACAGCCCCACTAAATTCACCCCTCCACTTT. The genes are TRBV27 and TRBJ1-6; 7 nucleotides align to TRBD1. The length of the CDR3 is 15 residues. The germline V gene has CDR1 MNHEY and CDR2 SMNVEV (reference sequence). The V gene end was trimmed by 6 bases and the J gene end by 7 bases; junction bases not matched to a gene: 9.

The chain couples TRBV30 to TRBJ2-3; weak D call: TRBD1 (5 bases). The CDR3 consists of 11 residues. Looked up from germline, CDR1 is GTSNPN and CDR2 is SVGIG (reference sequence). The V end was cut by 3 bases, the J end by 7 bases, with 8 bases between. Here the CDR3 DNA reads TGTGCCTGGAGCGCAGGGCATACGCAGTATTTT. Its translation is CAWSAGHTQYF.

The gene calls are TRBV9 and TRBJ1-1, with 10 bases that match TRBD1. Per germline, CDR1 SGDLS and CDR2 YYNGEE. Trimming took 5 bases from V and 5 from J; bases not matched to a gene: 6. The CDR3 totals 14 residues. The CDR3 region is CASRKTGGETEAFF. The CDR3 bases are TGTGCCAGCAGAAAGACAGGGGGCGAGACTGAAGCTTTCTTT.

The rearrangement joins TRBV6-5 to TRBJ1-5; 8 bases line up with TRBD1. The V segment lost 5 bases and the J segment 4 bases; nucleotides outside the gene matches: 1. CDR1 and CDR2 from the germline V gene are MNHEY and SVGAGI. CDR3 length: 13 amino acids. The CDR3: CASSTGGNQPQHF. The CDR3 nucleotides are TGTGCCAGCAGTACAGGGGGAAATCAGCCCCAGCATTTT.

This rearrangement joins TRBV25-1 to TRBJ2-3; 10 bases align to TRBD2. There are 14 residues in the CDR3. V lost 7 bases to trimming and J lost 2 bases; unmatched junction nucleotides: 3. Germline loops: CDR1 MGHDK, CDR2 SYGVNS. The DNA for the CDR3 is TGTGCCAGCAAAACTAGCGGGGTCACAGATACGCAGTATTTT. Protein: CASKTSGVTDTQYF.

The chain combines TRBV6-5 with TRBJ1-4, with D hard to call. V was cut by 1 base and J by 0 bases, with 9 bases left in between. CDR1 MNHEY and CDR2 SVGAGI come from the germline V gene. This CDR3 comprises 16 residues. CDR3 in DNA: TGTGCCAGCAGTTACTTTATGGGCTCAACTAATGAAAAACTGTTTTTT. Protein: CASSYFMGSTNEKLFF.

The rearrangement joins TRBV11-3 to TRBJ2-7; 12 bases are shared with TRBD2. The CDR3 spans 14 residues. Germline V gene sequence: CDR1 SGHNT, CDR2 YENEEA. V shed 5 bases and J 7 bases; nucleotides not matched to a gene: 6. Here the CDR3 DNA reads TGTGCCAGCAGCCCGACTAGCGGGAGCGGAGAGCAGTACTTC. This codes for CASSPTSGSGEQYF.